This T cell receptor (beta chain) was obtained from a study of blood T cell repertoires in COVID-19. Turning to the study itself: Sources were T cells, B-cell-depleted T cells, or PBMCs; the material itself was cDNA or gDNA.

Germline-derived CDR1 and CDR2 are SGHTA and FQGNSA. The CDR3 extends over 15 amino acids. With V trimmed by 4 bases and J by 4 bases, 10 bases remained unmatched. The protocol was immunoSEQ multiplex PCR, while the TCRdb copy is restricted to in-frame clones and leaves out a portion. The sample has more than 150,000 clones; 80% are singletons. This TCR derives from a man between 60 and 75 years old who had been exposed to COVID-19. This chain links TRBV7-2 with TRBJ2-7, with 7 nucleotides matching TRBD2. Sequencing was carried out using PBMCs or T cells enriched from blood (not recorded which). The CDR3 DNA reads TGTGCCAGCAGCTCCCAACCGGGACTACCATACGAGCAGTACTTC. The encoded protein is CASSSQPGLPYEQYF.